These 30 T cell receptor beta chains came from one sample sequenced in a study of control samples from healthy donors and cancer patients. Here immunoSEQ multiplex PCR was the method, and the copy in TCRdb shows in-frame clones only, minus some. The sample yields around 170,000 clones, about 94% seen once. Sequencing input: blood. Every receptor here comes from a woman aged 25 to 39 in good health.

The chain employs TRBV2 and TRBJ2-5, with 11 positions matching TRBD1. The V segment lost 4 bases and the J segment 5 bases; nucleotides outside the gene matches: 3. The CDR3 spans 14 residues. Germline loops: CDR1 SNHLY, CDR2 FYNNEI. As DNA, the CDR3 is TGTGCCAGCAGTGTCGGGACAGGGGGGGAGACCCAGTACTTC. Its translation is CASSVGTGGETQYF.

V is TRBV19 and J is TRBJ1-1; the D is unclear. V lost 8 bases and J 3 bases, leaving 19 bases between the germline ends. This CDR3 is built from 15 residues. Germline V gives CDR1 LNHDA, CDR2 SQIVND (reference sequence). The CDR3 loop reads CASSMGMGPHTEAFF. The CDR3 DNA is TGTGCCAGTTCCATGGGCATGGGCCCGCACACTGAAGCTTTCTTT. Variable domain in full (rest from reference TRBV19 and TRBJ1-1): DGGITQSPKYLFRKEGQNVTLSCEQNLNHDAMYWYRQDPGQGLRLIYYSQIVNDFQKGDIAEGYSVSREKKESFPLTVTSAQKNPTAFYLCASSMGMGPHTEAFFGQGTRLTVV.

The chain uses TRBV4-1 and TRBJ1-5; the D is unclear. The germline V gene has CDR1 MGHRA and CDR2 YSYEKL. This CDR3 is built from 16 residues. V was pared by 3 bases and J by 2 bases, with 14 bases between. The CDR3 DNA is TGCGCCAGCAGCCACAGGACCCTGATGGGCAATCAGCCCCAGCATTTT. Its translation is CASSHRTLMGNQPQHF.

V and J are TRBV19 and TRBJ2-5, with 8 bases that match TRBD2. The CDR3 consists of 17 residues. Germline assignment: CDR1 LNHDA and CDR2 SQIVND (reference sequence). The V gene end was trimmed by 4 bases and the J gene end by 0 bases; junction bases not matched to a gene: 10. Written as DNA, the CDR3 is TGTGCCAGTAGTAGGGGACGACTAGCGCCGTACCAAGAGACCCAGTACTTC. Protein product: CASSRGRLAPYQETQYF. The full variable domain, its missing parts supplied by reference TRBV19 and TRBJ2-5, is DGGITQSPKYLFRKEGQNVTLSCEQNLNHDAMYWYRQDPGQGLRLIYYSQIVNDFQKGDIAEGYSVSREKKESFPLTVTSAQKNPTAFYLCASSRGRLAPYQETQYFGPGTRLLVL.

V gene TRBV7-9 combines with J gene TRBJ1-1, with unresolved D. Trimming took off 2 bases at V and 5 bases at J, with 12 bases between the two ends. Germline V lookup: CDR1 SEHNR, CDR2 FQNEAQ (reference sequence). This CDR3 has 14 amino acids. CDR3 region: CASSLKGYQTEAFF. As DNA, the CDR3 is TGTGCCAGCAGCTTAAAAGGGTATCAAACTGAAGCTTTCTTT.

The J gene is TRBJ2-7, the V gene TRBV2, with 9 positions matching TRBD2. V gave up 7 bases and J gave up 0 bases; unmatched junction bases: 7. CDR3 length: 15 residues. Germline loops: CDR1 SNHLY, CDR2 FYNNEI. CDR3 loop: CASTLRTSASYEQYF. The DNA of the CDR3 is TGTGCCAGCACCCTTAGGACTAGCGCCTCCTACGAGCAGTACTTC.

The chain joins TRBV19 to TRBJ1-5; D remains unclear. V lost 7 bases, J lost 3 bases, and 16 bases lay in between. The germline gives CDR1 LNHDA, CDR2 SQIVND (reference sequence). The CDR3 loop spans 15 amino acids. The CDR3 DNA reads as TGTGCCAGTATGAATGAAGGACTTACCAATCAGCCCCAGCATTTT. This gives the protein CASMNEGLTNQPQHF.

This clone has a single count. The chain couples TRBV4-2 to TRBJ2-1; possible D gene TRBD1, 6 bases. CDR1 and CDR2 from the germline V gene are LGHNA and YNFKEQ. The CDR3 length is 13 residues. Between the trimmed V and J ends, which lost 1 base and 9 bases, there was a span of 10 bases. The CDR3 DNA sequence: TGTGCCAGCAGCCAAGTTGCGGACAGTGAGCAGTTCTTC. Translated: CASSQVADSEQFF.

The chain is built from TRBV7-2 and TRBJ2-7; 7 bases line up with TRBD2. The CDR3 consists of 14 residues. J lost 3 bases, V lost 5 bases, and 7 bases had no gene match. Germline V gene data show CDR1 as SGHTA and CDR2 as FQGNSA. The CDR3 region is CASSPERGSYEQYF. CDR3 nucleotides: TGTGCCAGCAGCCCTGAGCGGGGAAGCTACGAGCAGTACTTC.

DNA for the CDR3: TGTGCCAGCAGCCAGAGAACAGGGGGTACTAATGAAAAACTGTTTTTT. Translation gives CASSQRTGGTNEKLFF. This sequence joins TRBV3-1 (or the pseudogene TRBV3-2) and TRBJ1-4; 8 bases are a match to TRBD1. CDR1 is LGHDT, CDR2 YNNKEL, per germline (reference sequence). J gave up 2 bases and V 3 bases, and 5 bases lay outside the gene matches. CDR3 length: 16 residues.

This rearrangement joins TRBV7-2 to TRBJ2-1; a possible D gene is TRBD1 (6 bases). Deletions cut 3 bases from V and 7 bases from J, with 13 bases between. The germline V gene encodes CDR1 SGHTA and CDR2 FQGNSA. The CDR3 consists of 14 residues. CDR3 region: CASSFRQVGNEQFF. The CDR3 DNA reads TGTGCCAGCAGCTTCCGACAGGTGGGGAATGAGCAGTTCTTC.

The chain carries TRBV11-2 and TRBJ2-3; D gene ambiguous. Trimming pared 1 base from V and 0 bases from J, leaving 5 bases between. CDR1 is SGHAT and CDR2 is FQNNGV in the germline V gene. This CDR3 comprises 14 residues. In DNA, the CDR3 is TGTGCCAGCAGCTTAGCTCCGAGCACAGATACGCAGTATTTT. Amino acid sequence: CASSLAPSTDTQYF.

This clone is a singleton in its sample. The chain links TRBV28 to TRBJ2-3; 12 nucleotides match TRBD2. The V segment lost 3 bases and the J segment 1 base; nucleotides outside the gene matches: 2. Germline V gene sequence: CDR1 MDHEN, CDR2 SYDVKM. CDR3 length: 16 residues. This chain's CDR3 is CASSLPSGGGTDTQYF. The DNA of the CDR3 is TGTGCCAGCAGTTTGCCTAGCGGGGGGGGCACAGATACGCAGTATTTT.

The chain combines TRBV9 with TRBJ2-6; D is undetermined. CDR3 length equals 15 residues. Germline assignment: CDR1 SGDLS and CDR2 YYNGEE. V lost 3 bases and J lost 1, with 8 bases in between. The CDR3 bases are TGTGCCAGCAGCGGCCTCAGATCTGGGGCCAACGTCCTGACTTTC. This sequence encodes CASSGLRSGANVLTF.

The genes are TRBV30 and TRBJ2-5; D assignment may be TRBD1 or TRBD2 (6 bases each). The CDR3 has 15 residues. Germline-derived CDR1 and CDR2 are GTSNPN and SVGIG (reference sequence). V was clipped by 4 bases and J by 5 bases, with 20 bases between them. The CDR3 DNA sequence: TGTGCCTGGAAGAGGGGGGAGCGCGCTCGGGAGACCCAGTACTTC. Translation gives CAWKRGERARETQYF.

V usage is TRBV28 and J usage is TRBJ2-3; D is perhaps TRBD2 (6 bases). Trimming cost V 2 bases and J 6 bases, with 18 bases left between them. The germline CDR1 and CDR2 sequences are MDHEN and SYDVKM. This CDR3 comprises 16 residues. The CDR3 here is CASSLGPLGRRDTQYF. The CDR3 DNA reads TGTGCCAGCAGTTTAGGCCCCCTAGGGAGGCGCGATACGCAGTATTTT. Full variable domain (rest looked up from reference TRBV28 and TRBJ2-3): DVKVTQSSRYLVKRTGEKVFLECVQDMDHENMFWYRQDPGLGLRLIYFSYDVKMKEKGDIPEGYSVSREKKERFSLILESASTNQTSMYLCASSLGPLGRRDTQYFGPGTRLTVL.

In its sample, this clone was seen a few times. The chain recombines TRBV28 with TRBJ1-2, with 8 positions matching TRBD1. J was trimmed by 7 bases and V by 8 bases; bases with no gene match: 6. In germline, CDR1 is MDHEN, CDR2 SYDVKM. The CDR3 extends over 12 amino acids. The CDR3 spells CASWTGRGGYTF. The CDR3, as DNA: TGTGCCAGCTGGACAGGGAGGGGTGGCTACACCTTC.

The chain is built from TRBV19 and TRBJ2-2; no reliable D call. The CDR3 totals 15 residues. Trimming shortened V by 7 bases and J by 1 base, and 13 bases separated the two germline ends. The V gene's germline CDR1 is LNHDA and CDR2 SQIVND (reference sequence). DNA for the CDR3: TGTGCCAGTACCCCGACCGGTATGAACACCGGGGAGCTGTTTTTT. Translated: CASTPTGMNTGELFF. Using reference TRBV19 and TRBJ2-2 for the parts outside the CDR3, the full variable domain is DGGITQSPKYLFRKEGQNVTLSCEQNLNHDAMYWYRQDPGQGLRLIYYSQIVNDFQKGDIAEGYSVSREKKESFPLTVTSAQKNPTAFYLCASTPTGMNTGELFFGEGSRLTVL.

The chain's CDR3 is CASHKDRLSYEQYF. CDR3 nucleotides: TGTGCCAGCCATAAGGACAGACTCTCCTACGAGCAGTACTTC. J is TRBJ2-7 and V is TRBV6-5; the D gene is possibly TRBD1 (6 bases). Germline V gene sequence: CDR1 MNHEY, CDR2 SVGAGI. The CDR3 is 14 amino acids. V was cut by 8 bases and J by 0 bases, with 14 bases left in between.

This sequence joins TRBV5-5 and TRBJ1-1; D is unclear. The germline V gene has CDR1 SGHKS and CDR2 YYEKEE (reference sequence). This CDR3 comprises 13 residues. Deletions cut 0 bases from V and 1 base from J, with 4 bases between. The CDR3 coding sequence is TGTGCCAGCAGCTTGGGTAGGAACACTGAAGCTTTCTTT. This encodes CASSLGRNTEAFF.

This chain uses TRBV21-1 with TRBJ2-7. TRBV21-1 is tagged as a pseudogene. The CDR3 runs to 17 residues. CDR3 nucleotides: TGTGCCAGCAGCAAAGCTCAGCGGGACAGCATTTCCTACGAGCAGTACTTC. This encodes CASSKAQRDSISYEQYF.

The chain has TRBV3-1 (or the pseudogene TRBV3-2) and TRBJ1-1; weak D call: TRBD1 (5 bases). Trimming removed 1 base at V and 2 bases at J, with 11 bases between. The length of the CDR3 is 15 residues. Germline assignment: CDR1 LGHDT and CDR2 YNNKEL (reference sequence). CDR3 in amino acids: CASSQGRGPNTEAFF. CDR3 DNA sequence: TGTGCCAGCAGCCAAGGGAGGGGACCTAACACTGAAGCTTTCTTT.

The rearrangement joins TRBV21-1 to TRBJ2-1. TRBV21-1 is assigned pseudogene status. This CDR3 region has 12 residues. CDR3 protein: CASSKEDNEQFF. The CDR3 DNA reads TGTGCCAGCAGCAAAGAGGACAATGAGCAGTTCTTC.

The chain links TRBV4-1 to TRBJ2-1, with 13 bases aligning to TRBD2. CDR1 and CDR2 from the germline V gene are MGHRA and YSYEKL. The CDR3 has 17 residues. Trimming removed 4 bases from V and 5 bases from J; junction bases left unmatched: 8. The CDR3, as DNA: TGCGCCAGCAGCCGAAGACTAGCGGGAGGTTCCGACAATGAGCAGTTCTTC. Protein: CASSRRLAGGSDNEQFF.

The rearrangement uses TRBV4-3 and TRBJ2-1, with a possible D match to TRBD2 (5 bases). V lost 2 bases to trimming and J lost 1 base, with 21 bases between them. Germline CDR1 LGHNA, CDR2 YSLEER. This CDR3 is 19 amino acids long. The CDR3 region has the DNA TGCGCCAGCAGCCAAACTGGGTCGCGCGGAGCGGAATCCTACAATGAGCAGTTCTTC. It yields the protein CASSQTGSRGAESYNEQFF.

This chain joins TRBV3-1 (or the pseudogene TRBV3-2) and TRBJ2-1, with a possible D match to TRBD2 (5 bases). Trimming stripped 2 bases from V and 8 bases from J, with 19 bases between. In germline, CDR1 is LGHDT, CDR2 YNNKEL (reference sequence). The CDR3 is 16 residues long. This CDR3 reads CASSQRGRKGIDEQFF. CDR3 DNA: TGTGCCAGCAGCCAACGTGGGAGAAAGGGAATCGATGAGCAGTTCTTC.

The chain couples TRBV2 to TRBJ2-7; D unresolved. There are 13 residues in the CDR3. Per germline, CDR1 SNHLY and CDR2 FYNNEI. The V and J ends lost 7 bases and 3 bases respectively, with 13 bases between them. DNA of the CDR3: TGTGCCAGCATAACCTCGGGTGGCTACGAGCAGTACTTC. It translates to CASITSGGYEQYF. Full variable domain (outside the CDR3, taken from reference TRBV2 and TRBJ2-7): EPEVTQTPSHQVTQMGQEVILRCVPISNHLYFYWYRQILGQKVEFLVSFYNNEISEKSEIFDDQFSVERPDGSNFTLKIRSTKLEDSAMYFCASITSGGYEQYFGPGTRLTVT.

V and J are TRBV5-1 and TRBJ2-5, with TRBD2 identical over 10 bases. Unmatched junction bases numbered 5, after V lost 6 bases and J lost 3 bases. CDR1 and CDR2 from the germline V gene are SGHRS and YFSETQ. CDR3 size: 14 residues. The CDR3 DNA reads TGCGCCAGCAAGCCTAGCGGGGGAAAAGAGACCCAGTACTTC. It translates to CASKPSGGKETQYF.

This clone was observed a handful of times. DNA for the CDR3: TGTGCCAGCAGCGCCGGGACAGGGGGCTACAATGAGCAGTTCTTC. This sequence encodes CASSAGTGGYNEQFF. The chain has TRBV6-4 and TRBJ2-1; 11 nucleotides line up with TRBD1. Germline V gene data show CDR1 as MRHNA and CDR2 as SNTAGT. The CDR3 is made up of 15 amino acids. The V gene end was trimmed by 6 bases and the J gene end by 3 bases; junction bases not matched to a gene: 4.

The chain combines TRBV4-1 with TRBJ1-3, with TRBD1 matching 7 bases. The J segment lost 0 bases and the V segment lost 0 bases, leaving 5 bases of the junction unmatched. This CDR3 spans 17 amino acids. From germline, CDR1 is MGHRA and CDR2 YSYEKL. Here the CDR3 DNA reads TGCGCCAGCAGCCAAGATAATTGGGACAGCTCTGGAAACACCATATATTTT. Translation: CASSQDNWDSSGNTIYF.